These T cell receptor beta chains were read from a single sample in a study of shared clonotypes between healthy human individuals. Method: immunoSEQ multiplex PCR; TCRdb's copy keeps in-frame clones and lacks some. This sample has about 2.2 million clones; about 92% occur once, and the top ten carry 1.7%. The material sequenced was naive CD8+ T cells from PBMCs. These receptors were taken from a man aged 18 to 29 in good health. Some clones in this sample may be carry-over from other donors' samples. CDR3s include the opening cysteine and the closing phenylalanine or tryptophan. A D gene is named only where the DNA matches it firmly. Size tells how often a clone was seen (once, few, many) or the class of an expanded clone, and some rows leave it out.

d_gene: TRBD1
abundance: NA
j_gene: TRBJ1-2
v_gene: TRBV7-8
CDR3nt: TGTGCCAGCAGCTCCAGGGGGCGGGACTATGGCTACACCTTC
CDR3aa: CASSSRGRDYGYTF

d_gene: TRBD2
abundance: once
j_gene: TRBJ2-1
v_gene: TRBV7-3
CDR3nt: TGTGCCAGCAGCTTAACAGGAGGACTAGCGGGGAGAGAGCAGTTCTTC
CDR3aa: CASSLTGGLAGREQFF

d_gene: NA
abundance: NA
j_gene: TRBJ1-3
v_gene: TRBV7-9
CDR3nt: TGTGCCAGCAGTGACAGTGACTCTGGAAACACCATATATTTT
CDR3aa: CASSDSDSGNTIYF

d_gene: TRBD1
abundance: NA
j_gene: TRBJ2-7
v_gene: TRBV29-1
CDR3nt: TGCAGCGTTGAAACTAGGGACAGCTACGAGCAGTACTTC
CDR3aa: CSVETRDSYEQYF

d_gene: NA
abundance: NA
j_gene: TRBJ1-4
v_gene: TRBV28
CDR3nt: TGTGCCAGCAGTTTAGTTCCGGCTGATACAACTAATGAAAAACTGTTTTTT
CDR3aa: CASSLVPADTTNEKLFF

d_gene: NA
abundance: NA
j_gene: TRBJ2-2
v_gene: TRBV5-5
CDR3nt: TGTGCCAGCAGCTTGTTCGGGCAGGGGAACACCGGGGAGCTGTTTTTT
CDR3aa: CASSLFGQGNTGELFF

d_gene: NA
abundance: NA
j_gene: TRBJ1-1
v_gene: TRBV19
CDR3nt: TGTGCCAGTAGTATCGGGGGGACTTCAACTGAAGCTTTCTTT
CDR3aa: CASSIGGTSTEAFF

d_gene: TRBD1
abundance: NA
j_gene: TRBJ1-1
v_gene: TRBV5-6
CDR3nt: TGTGCCAGCAGCCCGCGAGTAGGGACAGGGGGCATGAACACTGAAGCTTTCTTT
CDR3aa: CASSPRVGTGGMNTEAFF

d_gene: TRBD1
abundance: NA
j_gene: TRBJ1-2
v_gene: TRBV7-2
CDR3nt: TGTGCCAGCAGCCCGGGACAGGGGCGGAACCCGTATGGCTACACCTTC
CDR3aa: CASSPGQGRNPYGYTF

d_gene: TRBD1
abundance: NA
j_gene: TRBJ2-1
v_gene: TRBV28
CDR3nt: TGTGCCAGCAGTTCTACAGGGGCCCGCGAGCAGTTCTTC
CDR3aa: CASSSTGAREQFF

d_gene: NA
abundance: NA
j_gene: TRBJ2-7
v_gene: TRBV19
CDR3nt: TGTGCCAGTAGGCAGGGGCCGATGCTAAAGCAGTACTTC
CDR3aa: CASRQGPMLKQYF

d_gene: NA
abundance: NA
j_gene: TRBJ2-1
v_gene: TRBV21-1
CDR3nt: TGTGCCAGCAGCGCTCGGACAGGGGGCTACTGCTCCTACAATGAGCAGTTCTTC
CDR3aa: CASSARTGGYCSYNEQFF

d_gene: NA
abundance: NA
j_gene: TRBJ2-7
v_gene: TRBV6-1
CDR3nt: TGTGCCAGCAGTCCGGGGCTACACTACGAGCAGTACTTC
CDR3aa: CASSPGLHYEQYF

d_gene: NA
abundance: NA
j_gene: TRBJ2-3
v_gene: TRBV11-2
CDR3nt: TGTGCCAGCAGCTTCTTTAGGGCAGATACGCAGTATTTT
CDR3aa: CASSFFRADTQYF

d_gene: NA
abundance: NA
j_gene: TRBJ2-3
v_gene: TRBV7-6
CDR3nt: TGTGCCAGCAGCACCTCATGGGACACAGATACGCAGTATTTT
CDR3aa: CASSTSWDTDTQYF

d_gene: TRBD1
abundance: NA
j_gene: TRBJ2-3
v_gene: TRBV5-1
CDR3nt: TGCGCCAGCAGCCGCCCCGTCGAGGGGGCGCTAAGGTCGAGAGACACAGATACGCAGTATTTT
CDR3aa: CASSRPVEGALRSRDTDTQYF

d_gene: TRBD1
abundance: NA
j_gene: TRBJ2-2
v_gene: TRBV6-1
CDR3nt: TGTGCCAGCAGTTTTCGACAGGGTAACGGGGAGCTGTTTTTT
CDR3aa: CASSFRQGNGELFF

d_gene: NA
abundance: NA
j_gene: TRBJ2-7
v_gene: TRBV7-2
CDR3nt: TGTGCCAGCAGCTCGCCGGGACATACAACCGAGTCCTACGAGCAGTACTTC
CDR3aa: CASSSPGHTTESYEQYF

d_gene: TRBD2
abundance: NA
j_gene: TRBJ2-7
v_gene: TRBV27
CDR3nt: TGTGCCAGCAGGTCGTATGGACTAGAGGAATACGAGCAGTACTTC
CDR3aa: CASRSYGLEEYEQYF

d_gene: NA
abundance: NA
j_gene: TRBJ2-7
v_gene: TRBV4-3
CDR3nt: TGCGCCAGCAGCCAAGGTTCCACAGGCTCCTACGAGCAGTACTTC
CDR3aa: CASSQGSTGSYEQYF

d_gene: NA
abundance: NA
j_gene: TRBJ1-2
v_gene: TRBV5-8
CDR3nt: TGTGCCAGCAGCCCTCCCCGACAGACCCATGACTATGGCTACACCTTC
CDR3aa: CASSPPRQTHDYGYTF

d_gene: TRBD1
abundance: NA
j_gene: TRBJ1-1
v_gene: TRBV11-2
CDR3nt: TGTGCCAGCAGCCTATGGCCCCGGGACAGGGGAATGAACACTGAAGCTTTCTTT
CDR3aa: CASSLWPRDRGMNTEAFF

d_gene: NA
abundance: NA
j_gene: TRBJ2-1
v_gene: TRBV20-1
CDR3nt: TGCAGTGCTAGAACTGACGGTGAGCAGTTCTTC
CDR3aa: CSARTDGEQFF

d_gene: NA
abundance: NA
j_gene: TRBJ1-3
v_gene: TRBV28
CDR3nt: TGTGCCAGCAGTTTACTGACAAGCCTTTCTGGAAACACCATATATTTT
CDR3aa: CASSLLTSLSGNTIYF

d_gene: NA
abundance: NA
j_gene: TRBJ2-7
v_gene: TRBV19
CDR3nt: TGTGCCAGTAGTATATACGGGGGAGCCCCCTACGAGCAGTACTTC
CDR3aa: CASSIYGGAPYEQYF

d_gene: NA
abundance: once
j_gene: TRBJ1-1
v_gene: TRBV5-6
CDR3nt: TGTGCCAGCAGCTTAGGCAGGGGCATCACTGAAGCTTTCTTT
CDR3aa: CASSLGRGITEAFF

d_gene: TRBD1
abundance: NA
j_gene: TRBJ2-7
v_gene: TRBV5-6
CDR3nt: TGTGCCAGCAGACGGGACAGATACTACGAGCAGTACTTC
CDR3aa: CASRRDRYYEQYF

d_gene: NA
abundance: NA
j_gene: TRBJ1-1
v_gene: TRBV25-1
CDR3nt: TGTGCCAGCAGTGAGGGACGGGACGAAGCTTTCTTT
CDR3aa: CASSEGRDEAFF

d_gene: TRBD2
abundance: once
j_gene: TRBJ2-5
v_gene: TRBV28
CDR3nt: TGTGCCAGCAGTGCACTAGCGGGAGAGAAAGAGACCCAGTACTTC
CDR3aa: CASSALAGEKETQYF

d_gene: TRBD2
abundance: NA
j_gene: TRBJ2-7
v_gene: TRBV19
CDR3nt: TGTGCCAGTAGTATTTGGGCTAGCGGGACGAGCGAGCAGTACTTC
CDR3aa: CASSIWASGTSEQYF

d_gene: NA
abundance: NA
j_gene: TRBJ1-4
v_gene: TRBV19
CDR3nt: TGTGCCAGTAGTCCCGAAACGGGGGGCTCGGAAAAACTGTTTTTT
CDR3aa: CASSPETGGSEKLFF

d_gene: NA
abundance: once
j_gene: TRBJ2-5
v_gene: TRBV9
CDR3nt: TGTGCCAGCAGCGTAGCGTCCGGGCGGGAGACCCAGTACTTC
CDR3aa: CASSVASGRETQYF

d_gene: NA
abundance: NA
j_gene: TRBJ2-7
v_gene: TRBV28
CDR3nt: TGTGCCAGCGTTAGAAACAGGGTACTTCTCTCCTACGAGCAGTACTTC
CDR3aa: CASVRNRVLLSYEQYF

d_gene: NA
abundance: once
j_gene: TRBJ1-3
v_gene: TRBV19
CDR3nt: TGTGCCAGTATCCATTTTGAGGCGCCCGGAAACACCATATATTTT
CDR3aa: CASIHFEAPGNTIYF

d_gene: NA
abundance: NA
j_gene: TRBJ2-3
v_gene: TRBV27
CDR3nt: TGTGCCAGCAGAGAAGGAGCTAGCACAGATACGCAGTATTTT
CDR3aa: CASREGASTDTQYF

d_gene: TRBD1
abundance: NA
j_gene: TRBJ1-5
v_gene: TRBV5-8
CDR3nt: TGTGCCAGCAGCCTCGACAGGGCCCTAACCCTTAGCAATCAGCCCCAGCATTTT
CDR3aa: CASSLDRALTLSNQPQHF

d_gene: NA
abundance: NA
j_gene: TRBJ2-1
v_gene: TRBV7-6
CDR3nt: TGTGCCAGCAGCTCAGGAGGGGGTATGAATGAGCAGTTCTTC
CDR3aa: CASSSGGGMNEQFF

d_gene: NA
abundance: NA
j_gene: TRBJ1-2
v_gene: TRBV28
CDR3nt: TGTGCCAGCACCCTACCCGGGGGTGGCTATGGCTACACCTTC
CDR3aa: CASTLPGGGYGYTF

d_gene: TRBD2
abundance: NA
j_gene: TRBJ2-7
v_gene: TRBV7-8
CDR3nt: TGTGCCAGCAGCCGTGGACTAGCGGGGACCGCCCAGCCTTACGAGCAGTACTTC
CDR3aa: CASSRGLAGTAQPYEQYF

d_gene: TRBD1
abundance: NA
j_gene: TRBJ2-7
v_gene: TRBV5-1
CDR3nt: TGCGCCAGCAGCTTCCATCCGGACAGGGTACTCATAAACGAGCAGTACTTC
CDR3aa: CASSFHPDRVLINEQYF

d_gene: NA
abundance: NA
j_gene: TRBJ2-2
v_gene: TRBV27
CDR3nt: TGTGCCAGCAGTTTAGGATCCGGGGAGCTGTTTTTT
CDR3aa: CASSLGSGELFF

d_gene: NA
abundance: NA
j_gene: TRBJ1-1
v_gene: TRBV7-7
CDR3nt: TGTGCCAGCAGCTTAGGGGCGAACACTGAAGCTTTCTTT
CDR3aa: CASSLGANTEAFF

d_gene: NA
abundance: NA
j_gene: TRBJ1-2
v_gene: TRBV14
CDR3nt: TGTGCCAGCAGCCAAGTTGGGCGGGGGCCGGTCTATGGCTACACCTTC
CDR3aa: CASSQVGRGPVYGYTF

d_gene: NA
abundance: NA
j_gene: TRBJ2-1
v_gene: TRBV7-6
CDR3nt: TGTGCCAGCAGCAGCACCCTAGACGTCAGACAGTTCTTC
CDR3aa: CASSSTLDVRQFF

d_gene: NA
abundance: NA
j_gene: TRBJ2-7
v_gene: TRBV5-4
CDR3nt: TGTGCCAGCAGCCCGGGGTCTAGCTACGAGCAGTACTTC
CDR3aa: CASSPGSSYEQYF

d_gene: NA
abundance: NA
j_gene: TRBJ2-4
v_gene: TRBV27
CDR3nt: TGTGCCAGCAGTTCCGGGACACTAAACATTCAGTACTTC
CDR3aa: CASSSGTLNIQYF